Listed below are T cell receptor beta chains from one sample, sequenced in a study of regulatory T cells in long-lasting Graves disease. TCRdb fed the multiplex PCR reads into MiXCR, producing one record per CDR3 protein. Found here are about 540,000 distinct CDR3 sequences, approximately 13% of them singletons; the top ten hold roughly a tenth. The same sample was also studied in work on T cells in Graves' hyperthyroidism and ophthalmopathy.

This material consisted of peripheral blood mononuclear cells (PBMCs), taken at new diagnosis, from a patient treated with antithyroid drugs. The source is a man under 40 with Graves disease. CDR3s include the opening cysteine and the closing phenylalanine or tryptophan. D genes are given only for firm matches. The size field is filled for only some rows; it gives once, few, many or a size class.

>many|.|TRBJ2-5|TRBV5-1
CASSLGAVQETQYF
TGTGCCAGCAGCCTGGGGGCAGTACAAGAGACCCAGTACTTC
>.|.|TRBJ2-1|TRBV3-1
CASSPDSSSYNEQFF
TGTGCCAGCAGCCCTGACAGTTCTTCCTACAATGAGCAGTTCTTC
>.|.|TRBJ2-5|TRBV6-2/TRBV6-3
CASSESVNQGTQYF
TGCGCCAGCAGTGAGAGCGTAAACCAAGGGACCCAGTACTTC
>.|TRBD2|TRBJ2-7|TRBV9
CASSATDLLAYEQYF
TGTGCCAGCAGCGCAACCGATCTACTAGCGTACGAGCAGTACTTC
>few|.|TRBJ2-7|TRBV2
CASLSPRDSYEQYF
TGTGCCAGCTTATCACCCAGGGACTCCTACGAGCAGTACTTC
>few|TRBD2|TRBJ2-2|TRBV20-1
CSVPGLAGVDTGELFF
TGCAGTGTTCCCGGACTAGCGGGAGTAGACACCGGGGAGCTGTTTTTT
>many|TRBD1|TRBJ1-5|TRBV6-1
CASSPSTGLGNQPQHF
TGTGCCAGCAGTCCTTCGACAGGGTTGGGCAATCAGCCCCAGCATTTT
>many|.|TRBJ2-2|TRBV11-3
CASSPPGRGSTGELFF
TGTGCCAGCAGTCCGCCGGGCAGGGGATCCACCGGGGAGCTGTTTTTT
>many|.|TRBJ2-3|TRBV27
CASSLGGQRTDTQYF
TGTGCCAGCAGTTTGGGGGGGCAGCGCACAGATACGCAGTATTTT
>many|TRBD2|TRBJ2-1|TRBV2
CASTPLTSGRQRYNEQFF
TGTGCCAGCACCCCACTTACCAGCGGGAGGCAACGATACAATGAGCAGTTCTTC
>many|TRBD2|TRBJ2-3|TRBV5-1
CASRPGTSGTDTQYF
TGTGCCAGCAGGCCCGGGACTAGCGGCACAGATACGCAGTATTTT
>.|.|TRBJ2-3|TRBV29-1
CSAAGTASTDTQYF
TGCAGCGCCGCCGGGACCGCTAGCACAGATACGCAGTATTTT
>many|TRBD1|TRBJ2-1|TRBV6-2/TRBV6-3
CASSYPRQGSYNEQFF
TGTGCCAGCAGTTACCCCCGACAGGGCTCCTACAATGAGCAGTTCTTC
>many|.|TRBJ1-1|TRBV12-3/TRBV12-4
CASSLRRNTEAFF
TGTGCCAGCAGCCTCCGGCGGAACACTGAAGCTTTCTTT
>.|.|TRBJ2-7|TRBV19
CASSMGQGSYEQYF
TGTGCCAGTAGTATGGGGCAGGGGTCCTACGAGCAGTACTTC
>.|.|TRBJ1-2|TRBV19
CASKRSEGLYGYTF
TGTGCCAGTAAGAGGTCGGAAGGGCTCTATGGCTACACCTTC
>once|TRBD1|TRBJ2-7|TRBV18
CVSSRSGTGDYEQYF
TGTGTCAGCTCACGTTCCGGGACAGGGGACTACGAGCAGTACTTC
>many|TRBD1|TRBJ2-2|TRBV5-1
CASSAYPGQGANTGELFF
TGCGCCAGCAGCGCCTACCCGGGACAGGGCGCGAACACCGGGGAGCTGTTTTTT
>few|.|TRBJ2-5|TRBV19
CASSIDRQGGETQYF
TGTGCCAGTAGTATAGATCGTCAGGGGGGCGAGACCCAGTACTTC
>many|.|TRBJ2-3|TRBV29-1
CSVEVRTAYTQYF
TGCAGCGTTGAGGTGAGGACGGCTTATACGCAGTATTTT
>many|.|TRBJ2-7|TRBV25-1
CASSESGNYEQYF
TGTGCCAGCAGTGAATCTGGGAACTACGAGCAGTACTTC
>many|.|TRBJ1-5|TRBV20-1
CSARDRRVNQPQHF
TGCAGTGCTAGAGATCGCAGGGTCAATCAGCCCCAGCATTTT
>many|.|TRBJ1-4|TRBV2
CASSERPHNEKLFF
TGTGCCAGCAGTGAAAGGCCTCATAATGAAAAACTGTTTTTT
>many|TRBD2|TRBJ2-1|TRBV2
CASSGTSGHYNEQFF
TGTGCCAGCAGTGGCACTAGCGGACATTACAATGAGCAGTTCTTC
>many|.|TRBJ1-4|TRBV25-1
CASRSEEGVNEKLFF
TGTGCCAGCAGATCTGAGGAGGGCGTTAATGAAAAACTGTTTTTT
>many|.|TRBJ2-1|TRBV3-1
CASSHEVTEQFF
TGTGCCAGCAGCCACGAGGTAACTGAGCAGTTCTTC
>.|.|TRBJ1-4|TRBV12-5
CASGRTGTQLNEKLFF
TGTGCTAGTGGTCGGACCGGGACACAATTAAATGAAAAACTGTTTTTT
>many|.|TRBJ2-1|TRBV2
CASSGSVGVNEQFF
TGTGCCAGCAGTGGCTCGGTGGGGGTGAATGAGCAGTTCTTC
>.|.|TRBJ2-2|TRBV27
CASSSPLRGDELFF
TGTGCCAGCAGTTCCCCCCTGAGGGGAGATGAGCTGTTTTTT
>few|.|TRBJ1-2|TRBV5-1
CASRVGPENYGYTF
TGCGCCAGCAGGGTGGGCCCGGAGAACTATGGCTACACCTTC
>few|.|TRBJ2-3|TRBV20-1
CSADQVSSRSTQYF
TGCAGTGCCGACCAGGTATCATCCCGTTCTACGCAGTATTTT
>.|.|TRBJ2-7|TRBV24-1
CATSDQVYEQYF
TGTGCCACCAGTGACCAAGTCTACGAGCAGTACTTC
>.|TRBD1|TRBJ2-2|TRBV6-9
CASSSYQTQGARTGELFF
TGTGCCAGCAGTTCATACCAGACCCAGGGGGCAAGGACCGGGGAGCTGTTTTTT
>many|.|TRBJ2-3|TRBV2
CASCLPAELSTDTQYF
TGTGCCAGCTGCCTACCTGCGGAGCTTAGCACAGATACGCAGTATTTT
>few|TRBD1|TRBJ1-1|TRBV6-2/TRBV6-3
CASSWTGTGANTEAFF
TGTGCCAGCAGTTGGACCGGGACAGGGGCTAACACTGAAGCTTTCTTT
>.|TRBD1|TRBJ1-2|TRBV5-1
CASSWLRTGADYGYTF
TGCGCCAGCAGCTGGCTTCGGACAGGGGCGGACTATGGCTACACCTTC
>few|.|TRBJ2-5|TRBV7-9
CASSQRRGQETQYF
TGTGCCAGCAGCCAGCGTAGGGGTCAAGAGACCCAGTACTTC
>many|TRBD1|TRBJ2-7|TRBV20-1
CSADGGQALREQYF
TGCAGTGCTGATGGCGGACAGGCACTACGTGAGCAGTACTTC
>many|.|TRBJ2-4|TRBV10-1
CASSERGENIQYF
TGCGCCAGCAGTGAAAGGGGCGAAAACATTCAGTACTTC
>many|.|TRBJ1-2|TRBV3-1
CASSQGVGNYGYTF
TGTGCCAGCAGCCAAGGGGTTGGGAACTATGGCTACACCTTC
>many|.|TRBJ2-1|TRBV10-3
CAISGNPGNEQFF
TGTGCCATCAGTGGCAACCCCGGGAATGAGCAGTTCTTC
>.|.|TRBJ2-6|TRBV6-1
CASSVIPMISGANVLTF
TGTGCCAGCAGTGTCATCCCTATGATATCTGGGGCCAACGTCCTGACTTTC
>.|TRBD2|TRBJ2-5|TRBV20-1
CSARDHGTSGSGETQYF
TGCAGTGCTAGAGATCACGGGACTAGCGGGAGTGGGGAGACCCAGTACTTC
>many|TRBD1|TRBJ2-3|TRBV27
CASSPGDRVWTDTQYF
TGTGCCAGCAGTCCCGGGGACAGGGTATGGACAGATACGCAGTATTTT
>.|.|TRBJ2-7|TRBV24-1
CATSDSRDSYEQYF
TGTGCCACCAGTGATTCCCGGGACTCCTACGAGCAGTACTTC
>many|.|TRBJ2-7|TRBV2
CASSEAWSGYEQYF
TGTGCCAGCAGTGAAGCGTGGTCGGGCTACGAGCAGTACTTC
>.|TRBD2|TRBJ2-3|TRBV13
CASRTLAGEPDTQYF
TGTGCCAGCAGGACACTAGCGGGAGAACCAGATACGCAGTATTTT
>many|TRBD2|TRBJ2-1|TRBV30
CAWTLAGGALGVF
TGTGCCTGGACTTTAGCGGGAGGGGCGTTGGGAGTCTTC
>many|.|TRBJ2-1|TRBV6-2/TRBV6-3
CASSYPDSSSYNEQFF
TGTGCCAGCAGTTATCCGGATTCGAGCTCCTACAATGAGCAGTTCTTC
>.|.|TRBJ1-2|TRBV7-2
CASSLSSGVDYGYTF
TGTGCCAGCAGCTTAAGTTCGGGGGTAGACTATGGCTACACCTTC
>many|.|TRBJ2-4|TRBV9
CASSARLGNIQYF
TGTGCCAGCAGCGCCCGCCTAGGGAACATTCAGTACTTC
>many|TRBD1|TRBJ1-1|TRBV12-3/TRBV12-4
CASRPGQGVSGFWYTEAFF
TGTGCCAGCAGACCGGGACAGGGAGTAAGCGGATTTTGGTACACTGAAGCTTTCTTT
>many|.|TRBJ1-2|TRBV6-1
CASSNNGYGYTF
TGTGCCAGCAGTAACAACGGCTATGGCTACACCTTC
>.|.|TRBJ1-5|TRBV20-1
CSASGRSSNQPQHF
TGCAGTGCTAGCGGCAGGAGTAGCAATCAGCCCCAGCATTTT
>many|TRBD1|TRBJ1-3|TRBV3-1
CASSGTGQDAKNTIYF
TGTGCCAGCAGCGGGACGGGACAGGACGCAAAGAACACCATATATTTT
>many|.|TRBJ1-5|TRBV18
CASSPTGNNQPQHF
TGTGCCAGCTCACCAACCGGTAACAATCAGCCCCAGCATTTT
>.|TRBD1|TRBJ1-5|TRBV6-5
CASSYRQGADTEAPQPQHF
TGTGCCAGCAGTTATAGACAGGGAGCGGACACCGAGGCCCCTCAGCCCCAGCATTTT